This section outlines one T cell receptor beta chain sequence together with its context. As yet, its antigen is unknown. Time point here: patch test 3, about 24 weeks after DPC sensitization. Treatment defined: therapeutic diphenylcyclopropenone sensitization with weekly scalp DPC. Patch tests were applied only after blood draws. This record comes from a study of human T cells and chemical hapten exposure. Study-wide results and limits: Unchanged with DPC sensitization were TCRs above 1 in 1000 frequency. Versus controls, significantly more large CDR3 similarity clusters arose from expanded TCRs.

The authors' processing: A per-sample median of roughly 97,000 TCRs was observed, with a range of roughly 23,224 to 700,000. TCRdb recomputed calls from the RACE reads with MiXCR, one row per CDR3 protein. It is TCRdb's table, rather than the study itself, that gives the V and J calls and clone size. The table includes under 200,000 distinct CDR3 sequences, 28% detected once. Germline-derived CDR1 and CDR2 are SGHNT and YENEEA. V lost 4 bases to trimming and J lost 7 bases, with 14 bases between them. CDR3 length equals 14 residues. This receptor was identified in a woman aged 18-30 years with alopecia areata. Some clones in this sample may be carry-over from other donors' samples. The chain has TRBV11-3 and TRBJ2-4; D might be TRBD2 (6 bases). The source was whole blood, collected in connection with sensitization to the hapten diphenylcyclopropenone (DPC). The DNA for the CDR3 is TGTGCCAGCAGCTCCTATATTGGGGGGAACATTCAGTACTTC. This encodes CASSSYIGGNIQYF.